These 17 T cell receptor beta chains share one sample of origin, sequenced in a study of graft-versus-host responses after intestinal transplantation. Libraries were prepared by immunoSEQ multiplex PCR; TCRdb keeps only in-frame clonotypes and omits some of them. This sample has fewer than 25,000 clones, with almost 40% found just once. The sequencing used alloreactive CD4+ T cells from a mixed lymphocyte reaction culture, collected before intestinal transplant. Regarding subset: CFSE-low proliferating T cells sorted from approximately 6-day pre-transplant mixed lymphocyte reaction (GvH or HvG direction). The origin of the receptors is a human patient who received an intestinal transplant.

The chain links TRBV5-1 to TRBJ2-1; 11 nucleotides agree with TRBD2. Germline CDR1 is SGHRS and CDR2 is YFSETQ. V lost 4 bases and J lost 0; bases outside the gene matches: 6. The CDR3 loop spans 17 amino acids. As DNA, the CDR3 is TGCGCCAGCAGCACCGGGACTAGCGGTAGCTCCTACAATGAGCAGTTCTTC. This gives the protein CASSTGTSGSSYNEQFF. The full variable domain, completed using reference TRBV5-1 and TRBJ2-1, is KAGVTQTPRYLIKTRGQQVTLSCSPISGHRSVSWYQQTPGQGLQFLFEYFSETQRNKGNFPGRFSGRQFSNSRSEMNVSTLELGDSALYLCASSTGTSGSSYNEQFFGPGTRLTVL.

This clone is a singleton in its sample. The V gene is TRBV2, the J gene TRBJ2-1, with 10 bases fitting TRBD1. This CDR3 is built from 15 residues. With V trimmed by 4 bases and J by 4 bases, 4 bases remained unmatched. Looked up from germline, CDR1 is SNHLY and CDR2 is FYNNEI. CDR3 in amino acids: CASSAGQGGYNEQFF. CDR3 nucleotide sequence: TGTGCCAGCAGTGCAGGACAGGGGGGATACAATGAGCAGTTCTTC.

This clone was recorded a few times. The genes are TRBV5-1 and TRBJ1-1, with a weak D call TRBD1 (6 bases). In germline, CDR1 is SGHRS, CDR2 YFSETQ. The germline V and J ends were trimmed by 0 bases and 3 bases, with 9 bases remaining between them. The CDR3 sequence is 14 residues long. This CDR3 is CASSLVSGDTEAFF. CDR3 coding DNA: TGCGCCAGCAGCTTGGTCTCAGGGGACACTGAAGCTTTCTTT.

This clone turned up a few times. The rearrangement joins TRBV7-9 to TRBJ2-7; 8 bases are shared with TRBD1. The CDR3 has 13 residues. CDR1 SEHNR and CDR2 FQNEAQ come from the germline V gene (reference sequence). The ends lost 5 bases at V and 2 bases at J; junction bases unmatched: 2. CDR3 protein: CASSEGQAYEQYF. The CDR3 DNA sequence: TGTGCCAGCAGCGAGGGACAGGCCTACGAGCAGTACTTC.

The rearrangement joins TRBV10-3 to TRBJ1-2, with 9 bases matching TRBD1. The ends lost 6 bases at V and 1 base at J; junction bases unmatched: 9. The CDR3 length is 16 residues. CDR1 and CDR2 from the germline V gene are ENHRY and SYGVKD. The CDR3 spells CAISSFQDRGNYGYTF. CDR3 DNA: TGTGCCATCAGCTCCTTCCAGGACAGGGGTAACTATGGCTACACCTTC.

This clone was seen only a few times. The J gene is TRBJ2-1, the V gene TRBV9; 10 nucleotides match TRBD1. V shed 4 bases and J 10 bases; nucleotides not matched to a gene: 11. This CDR3 is built from 15 residues. Germline CDR1 is SGDLS and CDR2 is YYNGEE. The CDR3 DNA sequence: TGTGCCAGCAGCTTCTGGACAGGGGGAGGAGTCGAGCAGTTCTTC. This sequence encodes CASSFWTGGGVEQFF.

The CDR3 nucleotides are TGCAGCGTTGTTAGGGGGATCTATGGCTACACCTTC. Residues: CSVVRGIYGYTF. This chain links TRBV29-1 with TRBJ1-2; TRBD1 might be the D (6 bases). Trimming cost V 4 bases and J 4 bases, with 10 bases left between them. CDR1 is SQVTM, CDR2 ANQGSEA, per germline. This CDR3 has 12 residues. Combining the CDR3 with reference TRBV29-1 and TRBJ1-2 gives the whole variable domain SAVISQKPSRDICQRGTSLTIQCQVDSQVTMMFWYRQQPGQSLTLIATANQGSEATYESGFVIDKFPISRPNLTFSTLTVSNMSPEDSSIYLCSVVRGIYGYTFGSGTRLTVV.

The chain couples TRBV6-6 to TRBJ1-2, with 8 bases identical to TRBD1. The length of the CDR3 is 12 residues. Germline V CDR1 and CDR2: MNHNY, SVGAGI (reference sequence). J lost 4 bases, V lost 8 bases, and 3 bases had no gene match. This CDR3 is CASQDRVYGYTF. CDR3 nucleotides: TGTGCCAGCCAGGACAGGGTCTATGGCTACACCTTC.

This clone was seen only a few times. The chain has TRBV30 and TRBJ2-3, with 10 bases lining up with TRBD2. The germline V gene has CDR1 GTSNPN and CDR2 SVGIG (reference sequence). This CDR3 comprises 15 residues. J gave up 5 bases and V 0 bases, and 5 bases lay outside the gene matches. The CDR3 DNA reads as TGTGCCTGGAGTGTACTTCTAGCGGGAGTAGATACGCAGTATTTT. This encodes CAWSVLLAGVDTQYF. The full variable domain, with the rest looked up from reference TRBV30 and TRBJ2-3, is SQTIHQWPATLVQPVGSPLSLECTVEGTSNPNLYWYRQAAGRGLQLLFYSVGIGQISSEVPQNLSASRPQDRQFILSSKKLLLSDSGFYLCAWSVLLAGVDTQYFGPGTRLTVL.

Only a few counts were recorded for this clone. The chain employs TRBV7-7 and TRBJ2-1; maybe TRBD1 (6 bases). CDR1 is SSHAT and CDR2 is FNYEAQ in the germline V gene (reference sequence). V was trimmed by 2 bases and J by 0 bases, leaving 11 bases between them. CDR3 length equals 16 residues. The CDR3 DNA is TGTGCCAGCAGCTTAAGGGGGATTAGCTCCTACAATGAGCAGTTCTTC. Its translation is CASSLRGISSYNEQFF.

This clone was seen only a few times. The chain joins TRBV28 to TRBJ1-1; D unclear. CDR3 length: 11 residues. Germline V gene lookup returns CDR1 MDHEN and CDR2 SYDVKM. Trimming took 5 bases from V and 5 from J, leaving 6 bases between them. The CDR3 is CASSPLTEAFF. CDR3 DNA sequence: TGTGCCAGCAGTCCTTTGACTGAAGCTTTCTTT.

This clone was counted once. The chain uses TRBV27 and TRBJ2-1; 10 bases agree with TRBD2. The V gene end was trimmed by 2 bases and the J gene end by 2 bases; junction bases not matched to a gene: 0. CDR3 length equals 15 residues. Germline V lookup: CDR1 MNHEY, CDR2 SMNVEV (reference sequence). The CDR3 sequence: CASSLLAGAYNEQFF. CDR3 coding DNA: TGTGCCAGCAGTTTACTAGCGGGGGCCTACAATGAGCAGTTCTTC.

This clone was observed a few times. The V and J genes are TRBV6-5 and TRBJ1-4, with TRBD1 as a possible D gene (6 bases). Deletions cut 4 bases from V and 8 bases from J, with 11 bases between. Germline V gives CDR1 MNHEY, CDR2 SVGAGI. CDR3 length equals 13 residues. CDR3 residues: CASSLGGNEKLFF. Written as DNA, the CDR3 is TGTGCCAGCAGTTTAGGGGGAAACGAAAAACTGTTTTTT.

This chain uses TRBV6-5 with TRBJ1-2; D not resolved. Germline lookup yields CDR1 MNHEY and CDR2 SVGAGI. The CDR3 is 13 residues long. Trimming removed 9 bases at V and 8 bases at J, with 19 bases between. Here the CDR3 reads CASKKEAVRGYTF. DNA of the CDR3: TGTGCCAGTAAAAAAGAGGCCGTTCGAGGCTACACCTTC.

The genes are TRBV6-1 and TRBJ2-3; 15 bases line up with TRBD2. The V gene end was trimmed by 4 bases and the J gene end by 10 bases; junction bases not matched to a gene: 3. Germline V lookup: CDR1 MNHNS, CDR2 SASEGT. This CDR3 is 14 amino acids long. The CDR3 nucleotides are TGTGCCAGCAGTGTGGGGACTAGCGGGAGGTCGCAGTATTTT. This translates into CASSVGTSGRSQYF.

The genes are TRBV4-2 and TRBJ2-2; D is possibly TRBD2 (5 bases). The CDR3 has 15 residues. Germline CDR1 LGHNA, CDR2 YNFKEQ. Trimming removed 4 bases at V and 0 bases at J, with 9 bases between. The CDR3, as DNA: TGTGCCAGCAGCCCTAGGACTGCGAACACCGGGGAGCTGTTTTTT. Encoded protein: CASSPRTANTGELFF.

The V call is TRBV9, the J call TRBJ2-5; tentative D call: TRBD2 (6 bases). V lost 2 bases and J lost 5, with 16 bases in between. CDR1 SGDLS and CDR2 YYNGEE come from the germline V gene. The CDR3 loop spans 15 amino acids. The chain's CDR3 is CASSVGTRREETQYF. The CDR3 DNA is TGTGCCAGCAGCGTCGGGACCCGACGGGAGGAGACCCAGTACTTC. Together with reference TRBV9 and TRBJ2-5, the CDR3 gives the full variable domain: DSGVTQTPKHLITATGQRVTLRCSPRSGDLSVYWYQQSLDQGLQFLIQYYNGEERAKGNILERFSAQQFPDLHSELNLSSLELGDSALYFCASSVGTRREETQYFGPGTRLLVL.